What follows is one T cell receptor beta chain and its context. Its antigen is unknown. The sort gate was single viable CD3+CD4+CD8-CD45RO+ cells for memory CD4+ T cells. Serostatus was set by detecting CMV pp150, pp28, p38, p52 IgG. This specimen belongs to a study of memory CD4+ T cells and cytomegalovirus serostatus. Study details: Healthy Belgian adult donors included under ten CMV-positive and 24 CMV-negative people. General observations from the study: Each of 60 to 80 CMV-associated TCRbeta sequences occurred in one to five individuals.

This CDR3 is 12 amino acids long. Trimming took 3 bases from V and 3 from J, leaving 4 bases between them. Germline V CDR1 and CDR2: SGHNT, YYREEE (reference sequence). Original analysis: Out-of-frame sequences were removed, leaving around 2.2 million distinct TCRbeta sequences. Here immunoSEQ multiplex PCR was the method, and the copy in TCRdb shows in-frame clones only, minus some. V, J and clone size were drawn from that table, and D and trimming were deduced from the DNA. The sample consists of about 100,000 clones, about four fifths of them appearing once. This sequence originates from an adult in good health and CMV-seropositive. V usage is TRBV5-4 and J usage is TRBJ1-5; D is unresolved. Sequenced sample: memory CD4+ T cells from blood. The CDR3 nucleotides read TGTGCCAGCAGCTCCCCCAATCAGCCCCAGCATTTT. Amino acid sequence: CASSSPNQPQHF.